This TCR beta chain came from a study of T cell responses to AZD1222 COVID-19 vaccine. Study results and limitations: Spike-specific TCR breadth and depth both grew after two AZD1222 doses.

Trimming cost V 6 bases and J 6 bases, with 5 bases left between them. CDR3 length: 11 residues. Germline assignment: CDR1 ENHRY and CDR2 SYGVKD. As regards this clone: The antigen is unknown.

TCRdb keeps only in-frame clones here, not all; method: immunoSEQ multiplex PCR. Of roughly 70,000 clones detected, about 90% appear once; the ten largest clones hold 6.3%. The rearrangement joins TRBV10-3 to TRBJ2-2, with D hard to call. The source is an adult who received the MenACWY meningococcal vaccine as a control. The sequencing here drew on peripheral blood, taken 28 days after the second dose of the MenACWY control vaccine. Written as DNA, the CDR3 is TGTGCCATCAGGTTGTCCGGGGAGCTGTTTTTT. Amino acids: CAIRLSGELFF.